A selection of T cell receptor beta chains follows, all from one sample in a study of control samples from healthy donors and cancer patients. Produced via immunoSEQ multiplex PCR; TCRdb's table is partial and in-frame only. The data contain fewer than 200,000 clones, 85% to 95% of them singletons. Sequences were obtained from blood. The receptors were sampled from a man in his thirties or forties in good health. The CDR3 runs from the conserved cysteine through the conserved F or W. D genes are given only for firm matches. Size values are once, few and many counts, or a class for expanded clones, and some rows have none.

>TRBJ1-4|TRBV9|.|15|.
CASSTPGTIREKLFF
TGTGCCAGCAGCACCCCCGGGACAATCCGTGAAAAACTGTTTTTT
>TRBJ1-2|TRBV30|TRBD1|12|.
CACPGQGYGYTF
TGTGCCTGCCCCGGACAGGGCTATGGCTACACCTTC
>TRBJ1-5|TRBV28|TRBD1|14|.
CASRPGGLNQPQHF
TGTGCCAGCAGACCAGGGGGACTTAATCAGCCCCAGCATTTT
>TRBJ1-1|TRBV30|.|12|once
CAWSRTSPEAFF
TGTGCCTGGAGCCGGACAAGTCCTGAAGCTTTCTTT
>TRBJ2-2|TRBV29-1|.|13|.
CSVDRANTGELFF
TGCAGCGTTGACAGGGCGAACACCGGGGAGCTGTTTTTT
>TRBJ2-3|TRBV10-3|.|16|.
CAISANRDRSTDTQYF
TGTGCCATCAGTGCAAACCGGGACCGTAGCACAGATACGCAGTATTTT
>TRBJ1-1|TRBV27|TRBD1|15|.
CASSPGTGGGTEAFF
TGTGCCAGCAGCCCCGGGACAGGGGGCGGCACTGAAGCTTTCTTT
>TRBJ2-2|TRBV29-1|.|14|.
CSVNRDTNTGELFF
TGCAGCGTTAACCGGGACACCAATACCGGGGAGCTGTTTTTT
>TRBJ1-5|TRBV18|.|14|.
CASSPQGGNQPQHF
TGTGCCAGCTCACCACAGGGCGGCAATCAGCCCCAGCATTTT
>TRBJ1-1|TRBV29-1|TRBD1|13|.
CSVGQGRSTEAFF
TGCAGCGTGGGACAGGGGAGGAGTACTGAAGCTTTCTTT
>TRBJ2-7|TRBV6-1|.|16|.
CASSEWLGFSSYEQYF
TGTGCCAGCAGTGAATGGCTGGGGTTCAGCTCCTACGAGCAGTACTTC
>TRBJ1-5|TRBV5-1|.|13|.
CASSRWFDQPQHF
TGCGCCAGCAGCCGGTGGTTTGATCAGCCCCAGCATTTT
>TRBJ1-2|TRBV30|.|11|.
CAWSGTYGYTF
TGTGCCTGGAGTGGGACCTATGGCTACACCTTC
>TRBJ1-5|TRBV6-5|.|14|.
CASSYKGGYSPQHF
TGTGCCAGCAGTTACAAGGGGGGGTACTCGCCCCAGCATTTT
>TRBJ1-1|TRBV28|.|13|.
CASSRGSTVEAFF
TGTGCCAGCAGCCGGGGATCTACGGTTGAAGCTTTCTTT
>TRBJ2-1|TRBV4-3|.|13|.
CASSQLRGDEQFF
TGCGCCAGCAGCCAACTCAGGGGCGATGAGCAGTTCTTC
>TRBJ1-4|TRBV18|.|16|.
CASSSQTISTNEKLFF
TGTGCCAGCTCATCCCAGACAATTTCAACTAATGAAAAACTGTTTTTT
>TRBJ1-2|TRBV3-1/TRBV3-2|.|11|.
CASSLNYGYTF
TGTGCCAGCAGCCTCAACTATGGCTACACCTTC
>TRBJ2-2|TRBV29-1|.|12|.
CSVTKPTGELFF
TGCAGCGTTACAAAGCCCACCGGGGAGCTGTTTTTT
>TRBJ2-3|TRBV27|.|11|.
CASSIADTQYF
TGTGCCAGCAGCATCGCAGATACGCAGTATTTT
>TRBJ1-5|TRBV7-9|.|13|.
CASSLHSNQPQHF
TGTGCCAGCAGCTTACACAGCAATCAGCCCCAGCATTTT
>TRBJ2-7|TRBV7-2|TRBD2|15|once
CASSKGTSGDYEQYF
TGTGCCAGCAGCAAAGGGACTAGCGGGGACTACGAGCAGTACTTC
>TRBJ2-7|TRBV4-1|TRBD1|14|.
CASSRGQGSYEQYF
TGCGCCAGCAGCCGAGGACAGGGTTCCTACGAGCAGTACTTC
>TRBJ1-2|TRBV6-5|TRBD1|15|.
CASSYSTYRGNGYTF
TGTGCCAGCAGTTACTCGACGTACAGGGGAAATGGCTACACCTTC
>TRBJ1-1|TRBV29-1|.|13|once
CSVADIMNTEAFF
TGCAGCGTGGCGGACATCATGAACACTGAAGCTTTCTTT
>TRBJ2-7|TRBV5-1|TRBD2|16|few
CASSPGLAGGPYEQYF
TGCGCCAGCAGCCCAGGACTAGCGGGAGGGCCCTACGAGCAGTACTTC
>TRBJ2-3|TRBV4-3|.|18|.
CASSQDEGLAGAADTQYF
TGCGCCAGCAGCCAAGATGAGGGGCTAGCAGGGGCGGCAGATACGCAGTATTTT